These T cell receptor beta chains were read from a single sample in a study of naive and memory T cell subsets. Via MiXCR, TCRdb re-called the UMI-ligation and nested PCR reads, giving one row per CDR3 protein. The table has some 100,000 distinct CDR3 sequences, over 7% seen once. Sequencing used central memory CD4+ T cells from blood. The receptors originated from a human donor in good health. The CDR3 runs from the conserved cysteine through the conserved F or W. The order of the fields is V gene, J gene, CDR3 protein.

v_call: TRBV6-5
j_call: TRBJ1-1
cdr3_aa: CASTGLGRGTEAFF

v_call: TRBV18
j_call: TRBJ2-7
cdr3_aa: CASSGDRGYYEQYF

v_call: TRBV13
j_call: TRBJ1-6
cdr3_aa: CASSPHRTGGAYSPLHF

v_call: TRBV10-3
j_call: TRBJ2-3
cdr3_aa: CAISDLAGETDTQYF

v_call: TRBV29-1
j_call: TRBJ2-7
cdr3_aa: CSVTGGTYEQYF

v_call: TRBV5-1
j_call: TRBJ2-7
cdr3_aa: CASSAGTGESYEQYF

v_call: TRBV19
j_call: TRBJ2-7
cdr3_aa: CASSGAHPYEQYF

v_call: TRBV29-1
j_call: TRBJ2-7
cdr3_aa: CSVVGRGYEQYF

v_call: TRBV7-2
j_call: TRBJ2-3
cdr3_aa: CASSLVYSGTDTQYF

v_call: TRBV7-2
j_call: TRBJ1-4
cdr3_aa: CASSLGAGTGATNEKLFF

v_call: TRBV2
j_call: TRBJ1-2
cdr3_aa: CASSARFARTGFTYGYTF

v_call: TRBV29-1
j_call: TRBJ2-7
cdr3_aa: CSVVLQGREARYF

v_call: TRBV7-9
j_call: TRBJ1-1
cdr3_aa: CASSPRVHSTEAFF

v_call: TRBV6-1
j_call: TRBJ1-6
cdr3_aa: CASSENRLVGSPLHF

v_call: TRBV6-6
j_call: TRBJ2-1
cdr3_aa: CASSYEREQLF

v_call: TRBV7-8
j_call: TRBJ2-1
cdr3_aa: CASSLGRVSSGEQFF

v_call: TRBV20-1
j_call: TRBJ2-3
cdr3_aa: CSARDPAEGTDTQYF

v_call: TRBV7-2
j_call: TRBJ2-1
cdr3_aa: CASSSTGTSGNGEQFF

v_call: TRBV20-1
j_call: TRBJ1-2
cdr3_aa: CSASRQSYGYTF

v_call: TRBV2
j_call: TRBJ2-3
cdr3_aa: CASSALAGPTDTQYF

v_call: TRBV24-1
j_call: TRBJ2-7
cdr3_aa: CATSDRRNPTYEQYF

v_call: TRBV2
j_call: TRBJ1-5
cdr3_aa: CASSSGTANNQPQHF

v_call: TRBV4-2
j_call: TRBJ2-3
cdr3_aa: CASSQDQGDTQYF

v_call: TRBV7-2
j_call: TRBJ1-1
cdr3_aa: CASSPSSFGAEAFF

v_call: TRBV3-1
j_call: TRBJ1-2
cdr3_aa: CASSQDRRGYGYTF

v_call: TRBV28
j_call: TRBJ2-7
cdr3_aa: CASSFLSYEQYF

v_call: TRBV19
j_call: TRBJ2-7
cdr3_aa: CASSPRAAALYEQYF

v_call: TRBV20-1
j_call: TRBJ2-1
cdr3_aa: CSATSGRATSEQFF

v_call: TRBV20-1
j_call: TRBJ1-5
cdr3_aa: CSARDSQGANQPQHF

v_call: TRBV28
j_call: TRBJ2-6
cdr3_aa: CASSQTGQGNSGANVLTF

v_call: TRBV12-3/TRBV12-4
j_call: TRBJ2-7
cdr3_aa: CASSRQYTDSYEQYF

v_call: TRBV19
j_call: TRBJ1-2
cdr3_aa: CASSILTTVAGYTF

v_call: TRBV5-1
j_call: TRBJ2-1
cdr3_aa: CASSLEVPSGLRNEQFF

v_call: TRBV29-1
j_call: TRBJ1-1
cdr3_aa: CSSIRAGENTEAFF

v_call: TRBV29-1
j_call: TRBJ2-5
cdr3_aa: CSVEDSSGTGWETQYF

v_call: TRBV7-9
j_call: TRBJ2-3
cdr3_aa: CASSLTETSADTQYF

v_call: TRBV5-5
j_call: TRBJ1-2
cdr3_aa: CASSLVSAGANYGYTF

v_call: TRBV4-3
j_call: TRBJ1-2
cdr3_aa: CASSPGTGGVYGYTF

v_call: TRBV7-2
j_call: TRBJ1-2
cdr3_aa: CASSSYRGGYYGYTF

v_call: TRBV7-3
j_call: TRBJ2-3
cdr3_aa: CASSLREGDTQYF

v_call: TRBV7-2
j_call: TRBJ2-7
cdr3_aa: CASSPGTDSYEQYF

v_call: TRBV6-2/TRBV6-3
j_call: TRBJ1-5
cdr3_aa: CASTLQGMRSNQPQHF

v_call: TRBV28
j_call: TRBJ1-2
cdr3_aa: CASSLVTYGYTF

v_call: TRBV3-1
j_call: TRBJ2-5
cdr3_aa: CASSQVSGKSQETQYF

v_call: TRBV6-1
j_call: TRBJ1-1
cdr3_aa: CASIEWSEAFF

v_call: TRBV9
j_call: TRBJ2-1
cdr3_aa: CASSRSVRTGNNEQFF

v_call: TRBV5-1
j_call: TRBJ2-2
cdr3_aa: CASSGGLAGGTGELFF

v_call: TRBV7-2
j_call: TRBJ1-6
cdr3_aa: CASRQGRNSPLHF

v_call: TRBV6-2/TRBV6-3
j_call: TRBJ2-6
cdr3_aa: CASSYRFLDNSGANVLTF

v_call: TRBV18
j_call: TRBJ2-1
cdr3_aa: CASSPRSGSGNEQFF

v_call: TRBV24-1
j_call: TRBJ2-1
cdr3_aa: CATPVARAPYNEQFF

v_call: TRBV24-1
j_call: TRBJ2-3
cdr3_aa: CATSDPSKTSTDTQYF

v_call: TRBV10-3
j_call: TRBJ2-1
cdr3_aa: CAIGLAGNEQFF

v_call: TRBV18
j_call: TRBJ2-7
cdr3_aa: CASSPFPGTGNEQYF

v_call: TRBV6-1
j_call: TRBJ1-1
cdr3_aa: CASSEGGTNTEAFF

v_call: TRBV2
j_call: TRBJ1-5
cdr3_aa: CASMVDRGSNQPQHF